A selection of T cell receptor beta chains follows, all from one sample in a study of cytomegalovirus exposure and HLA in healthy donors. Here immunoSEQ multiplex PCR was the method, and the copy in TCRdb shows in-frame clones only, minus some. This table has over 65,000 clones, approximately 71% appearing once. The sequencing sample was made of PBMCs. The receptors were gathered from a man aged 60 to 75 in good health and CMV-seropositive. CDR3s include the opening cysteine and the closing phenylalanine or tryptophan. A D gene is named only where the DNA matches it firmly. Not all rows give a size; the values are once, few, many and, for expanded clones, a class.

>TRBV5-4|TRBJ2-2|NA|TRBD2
TGTGCCAGCAGAAAGGGACTAGCGGGGGTGAACACCGGGGAGCTGTTTTTT
CASRKGLAGVNTGELFF
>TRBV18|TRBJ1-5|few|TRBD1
TGTGCCAGCTCACCATCAGGGGGGCAGCAGCCCCAGCATTTT
CASSPSGGQQPQHF
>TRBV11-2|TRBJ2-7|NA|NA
TGTGCCAGCCTTTTTCGGGGTGGAAGCTACGAGCAGTACTTC
CASLFRGGSYEQYF
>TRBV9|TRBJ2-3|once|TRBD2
TGTGCCAGCAGTTTTAGCGGGAGTCCAGATACGCAGTATTTT
CASSFSGSPDTQYF
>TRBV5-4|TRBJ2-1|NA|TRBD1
TGTGCCAGCAGCGCGGGACAGGGGGCCGACCCCCTCTACAATGAGCAGTTCTTC
CASSAGQGADPLYNEQFF
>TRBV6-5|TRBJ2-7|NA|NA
TGTGCCAGCAGTAGCCGGGACAAGCCCTACGAGCAGTACTTC
CASSSRDKPYEQYF
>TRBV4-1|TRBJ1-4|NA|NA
TGCGCCAGCAGCTTTGCGGGGGAAAAACTGTTTTTT
CASSFAGEKLFF
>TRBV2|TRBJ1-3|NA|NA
TGTGCCAGCAGTGAATACAGGACAGTCGTCTCTGGAAACACCATATATTTT
CASSEYRTVVSGNTIYF
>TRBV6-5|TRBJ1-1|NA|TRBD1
TGTGCCAGCAGTTACAGGACAGGGGCTGAAGCTTTCTTT
CASSYRTGAEAFF
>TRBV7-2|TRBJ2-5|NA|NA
TGTGCCAGCAGGCCTACTAGCTTGGAGACCCAGTACTTC
CASRPTSLETQYF
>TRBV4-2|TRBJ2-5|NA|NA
TGTGCCAGCAGCCAACCGGGGAACCAAGAGACCCAGTACTTC
CASSQPGNQETQYF
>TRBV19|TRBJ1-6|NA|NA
TGTGCCAGTAGTATAGGGGGGGATTCACCCCTCCACTTT
CASSIGGDSPLHF
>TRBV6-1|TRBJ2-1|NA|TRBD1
TGTGCCAGCAGTGACCTAGGGACAGGGGTTAGCTACAATGAGCAGTTCTTC
CASSDLGTGVSYNEQFF
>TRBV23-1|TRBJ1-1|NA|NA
TGCGCCAGCAAACAAGGTTGGGAGACTGAAGCTTTCTTT
CASKQGWETEAFF
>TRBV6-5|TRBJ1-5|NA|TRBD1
TGTGCCAGCAGGCGAGGGACAGGGGGCAATCAGCCCCAGCATTTT
CASRRGTGGNQPQHF
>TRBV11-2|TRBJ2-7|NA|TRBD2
TGTGCCAGCAGCTTAGGGCGGGGGGCCTACGAGCAGTACTTC
CASSLGRGAYEQYF
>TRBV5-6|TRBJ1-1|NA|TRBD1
TGTGCCAGCAGCCCGCGTAGACAGGGGGGGAACACTGAAGCTTTCTTT
CASSPRRQGGNTEAFF
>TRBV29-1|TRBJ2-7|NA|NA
TGCAGCGTTGATGGGCGGGGGCAACCCTACGAGCAGTACTTC
CSVDGRGQPYEQYF
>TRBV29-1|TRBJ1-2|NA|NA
TGCAGCGTTGAGCAACTGGACTTGTATGGCTACACCTTT
CSVEQLDLYGYTF
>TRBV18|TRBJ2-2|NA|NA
TGTGCCAGCTCACCGGCAGGGGCGCTGAACACCGGGGAGCTGTTTTTT
CASSPAGALNTGELFF
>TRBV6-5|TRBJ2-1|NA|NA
TGTGCCAGCAGTGCCAGCGGGTGGGACAATGAGCAGTTCTTC
CASSASGWDNEQFF
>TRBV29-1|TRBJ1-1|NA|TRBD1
TGCAGCGCCACGACAGGGTTGAACACTGAAGCTTTCTTT
CSATTGLNTEAFF
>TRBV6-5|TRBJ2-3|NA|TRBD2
TGTGCCAGCAGTACTTGGGGGGGAGTAGGTACGCAGTATTTT
CASSTWGGVGTQYF
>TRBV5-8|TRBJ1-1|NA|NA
TGTGCCAGCAGCTCGAGCTGGCTAAGGGGGACTGAAGCTTTCTTT
CASSSSWLRGTEAFF
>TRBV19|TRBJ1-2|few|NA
TGTGCCAGTAGTGAAAGGGCGGGTGGCTACACCTTC
CASSERAGGYTF
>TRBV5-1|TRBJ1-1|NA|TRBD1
TGCGCCAGCAGCGAAAGGGGGCTCGGGAACACTGAAGCTTTCTTT
CASSERGLGNTEAFF
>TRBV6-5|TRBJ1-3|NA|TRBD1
TGTGCCAGCAGCGTGACAGGGGTAGGAAACACCATATATTTT
CASSVTGVGNTIYF
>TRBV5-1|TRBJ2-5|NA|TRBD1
TGCGCCAGCAGCTCGGGACAGGCGGGAGAGACCCAGTACTTC
CASSSGQAGETQYF
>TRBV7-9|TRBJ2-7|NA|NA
TGTTCCAGCAGCCCCCGGGACGAGCAGTACTTC
CSSSPRDEQYF
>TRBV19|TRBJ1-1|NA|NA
TGTGCCAGTAGTTTCACGACAGGAACAGAAGCTTTCTTT
CASSFTTGTEAFF
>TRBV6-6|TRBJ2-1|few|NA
TGTGCCAGCAGTTCGGTGAGCGAACTGAACAATGAGCAGTTCTTC
CASSSVSELNNEQFF
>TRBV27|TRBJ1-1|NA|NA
TGTGCCAGCAGTTTCCTTCGTAACACTGAAGCTTTCTTT
CASSFLRNTEAFF
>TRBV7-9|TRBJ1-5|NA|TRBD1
TGTGCCAGCAGCTTCACAGGGGATCGCAATCAGCCCCAGCATTTT
CASSFTGDRNQPQHF
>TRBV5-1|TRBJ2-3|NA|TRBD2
TGCGCCAGCAGCTCGGGACTAGCGGGGGCAACAGATACGCAGTATTTT
CASSSGLAGATDTQYF
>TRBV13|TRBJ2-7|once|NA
TGTGCCAGCAGCCTCATACTAGCTGAGCAGTACTTC
CASSLILAEQYF
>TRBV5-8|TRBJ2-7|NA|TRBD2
TGTGCCAGCAGCTTGGTGAGGCTAGCGGGAGGATCCTACGAGCAGTACTTC
CASSLVRLAGGSYEQYF
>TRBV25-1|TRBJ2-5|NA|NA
TGTGCCAGCAGTACCCAAAGAGGGGGAGAACAAGAGACCCAGTACTTC
CASSTQRGGEQETQYF
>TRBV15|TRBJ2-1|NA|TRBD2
TGTGCCACCAGCAGACCCACGCTAGCGGGGATTAACAATGAGCAGTTCTTC
CATSRPTLAGINNEQFF
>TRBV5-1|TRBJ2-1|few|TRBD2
TGCGCCAGCAGCTCCCCCTCCCAGCTAAGGTCTAGCGGGAGTTATTACAATGAGCAGTTCTTC
CASSSPSQLRSSGSYYNEQFF
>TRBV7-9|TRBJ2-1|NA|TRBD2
TGTGCCAGCAGCTTAAACGCGGGAGGGGGTGTAGGGCAGTTCTTC
CASSLNAGGGVGQFF
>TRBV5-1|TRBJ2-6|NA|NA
TGCGCCAGCGCCTCAGGGGTCAACTCTGGGGCCAACGTCCTGACTTTC
CASASGVNSGANVLTF
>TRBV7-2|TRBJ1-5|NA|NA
TGTGCCAGCAGCTCTCAGGGGATCAATCAGCCCCAGCATTTT
CASSSQGINQPQHF
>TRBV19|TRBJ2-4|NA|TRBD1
TGTGCCACCCGGACAGGGGGTTTAGCCAAAAACATTCAGTACTTC
CATRTGGLAKNIQYF
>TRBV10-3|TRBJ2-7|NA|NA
TGTGCCATCACCCGACCTGGGAGTGCTGAGCAGTACTTC
CAITRPGSAEQYF
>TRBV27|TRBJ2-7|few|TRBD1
TGTGCCAGCAGTCCCAACCGGGACAGCGCGCCCTACGAGCAGTACTTC
CASSPNRDSAPYEQYF
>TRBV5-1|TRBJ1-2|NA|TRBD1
TGCGCCAGCAGCTCCCGGACAGGTGATAACTATGGCTACACCTTC
CASSSRTGDNYGYTF
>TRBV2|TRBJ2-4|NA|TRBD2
TGTGCCAGCAGTGAGGGGCTAGCGGGGGCAAAAAACATTCAGTACTTC
CASSEGLAGAKNIQYF
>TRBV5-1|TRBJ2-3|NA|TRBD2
TGCGCCAGCAGCTTGGAGGCGACTAGCGGGAGTACAGATACGCAGTATTTT
CASSLEATSGSTDTQYF
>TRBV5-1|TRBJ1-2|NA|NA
TGCGCCAGCAGCTTGGGAGGGCAGGGGAAAGTCTATGGCTACACCTTC
CASSLGGQGKVYGYTF
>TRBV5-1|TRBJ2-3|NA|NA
TGCGCCAGCAGCACAACGGGGGGCGATACGCAGTATTTT
CASSTTGGDTQYF
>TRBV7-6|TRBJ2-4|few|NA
TGTGCCAGCAGCTTAGAGGCGGGGGCAGCCAAAAACATTCAGTACTTC
CASSLEAGAAKNIQYF